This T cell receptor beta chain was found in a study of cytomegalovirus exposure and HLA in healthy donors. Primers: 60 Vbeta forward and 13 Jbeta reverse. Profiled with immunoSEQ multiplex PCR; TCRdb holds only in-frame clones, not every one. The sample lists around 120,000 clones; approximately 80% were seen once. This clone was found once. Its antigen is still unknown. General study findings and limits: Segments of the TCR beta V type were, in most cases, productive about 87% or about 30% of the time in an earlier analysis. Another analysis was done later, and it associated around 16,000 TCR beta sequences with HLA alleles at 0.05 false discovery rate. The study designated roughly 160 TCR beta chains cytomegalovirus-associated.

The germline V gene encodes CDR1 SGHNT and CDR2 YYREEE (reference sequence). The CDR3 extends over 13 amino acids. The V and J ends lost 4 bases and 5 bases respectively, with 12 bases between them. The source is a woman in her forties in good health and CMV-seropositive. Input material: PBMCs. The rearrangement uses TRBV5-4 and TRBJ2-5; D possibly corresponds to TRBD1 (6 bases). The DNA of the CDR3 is TGTGCCAGCAGCCTACAGGGTACGGAGACCCAGTACTTC. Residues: CASSLQGTETQYF.